Shown below are 14 T cell receptor beta chains from a single sample sequenced in a study of radiotherapy plus CTLA-4 blockade in lung cancer. Some clones are missing from TCRdb's copy, which holds only in-frame ones; the method was immunoSEQ multiplex PCR. The repertoire holds 32,000 or so clones, with 60% to 85% as singletons. The sequencing used peripheral blood, collected from a patient treated with radiotherapy plus ipilimumab. The receptors originated from a human donor with non-small cell lung cancer that progressed on radiotherapy plus ipilimumab.

The genes are TRBV27 and TRBJ2-3; 12 nucleotides align to TRBD2. The V gene's germline CDR1 is MNHEY and CDR2 SMNVEV (reference sequence). The V segment lost 2 bases and the J segment 1 base; nucleotides outside the gene matches: 13. The length of the CDR3 is 20 residues. CDR3 sequence reads: CASSLRGSSGGAPRTDTQYF. The CDR3, as DNA: TGTGCCAGCAGTTTAAGGGGTTCTAGCGGGGGGGCTCCCCGCACAGATACGCAGTATTTT.

This clone has only one observation. CDR3 coding DNA: TGTGCCAGCAGCCCGCCTTGGCAGGCGATTCTCCAAGAGACCCAGTACTTC. Protein: CASSPPWQAILQETQYF. The chain is built from TRBV13 and TRBJ2-5; no definite D call. V shed 5 bases and J shed 1 base, with 20 bases lying between them. Germline values: CDR1 PRHDT, CDR2 FYEKMQ (reference sequence). The CDR3 totals 17 residues.

The J gene is TRBJ2-1, the V gene TRBV15; 10 bases align to TRBD2. In germline, CDR1 is LNHNV, CDR2 YYDKDF (reference sequence). After removal of 4 bases from V and 4 bases from J, the junction contained 10 bases not matched to a gene. This CDR3 is 17 amino acids long. The CDR3 sequence: CATSKRPGLADYNEQFF. The CDR3 DNA follows: TGTGCCACCAGCAAACGCCCCGGACTAGCGGATTACAATGAGCAGTTCTTC.

This clone was counted only a few times. CDR3 amino acids: CASSFGRGTGELFF. The CDR3 DNA is TGTGCCAGCAGCTTCGGAAGAGGAACCGGGGAGCTGTTTTTT. V and J are TRBV7-2 and TRBJ2-2; D gene unclear. CDR1 is SGHTA, CDR2 FQGNSA, per germline. The CDR3 length is 14 residues. Trimming left V 3 bases short and J 5 bases short, with 10 bases between.

Only a few counts were recorded for this clone. This chain uses TRBV29-1 with TRBJ2-5; 7 positions match TRBD1. Germline V gene lookup returns CDR1 SQVTM and CDR2 ANQGSEA. V was pared by 0 bases and J by 3 bases, with 7 bases of the junction left unmatched. The CDR3 extends over 15 amino acids. The CDR3 here is CSVEDDREGEETQYF. CDR3 in DNA: TGCAGCGTTGAAGACGACAGGGAAGGGGAAGAGACCCAGTACTTC.

V gene TRBV5-4 combines with J gene TRBJ2-5; D is ambiguous. V was clipped by 0 bases and J by 5 bases, with 11 bases between them. CDR3 length: 14 amino acids. Per germline, CDR1 SGHNT and CDR2 YYREEE (reference sequence). CDR3 sequence: CASSLAAQEETQYF. As DNA, the CDR3 is TGTGCCAGCAGCTTGGCCGCCCAGGAGGAGACCCAGTACTTC.

The rearrangement joins TRBV23-1 to TRBJ1-4; 8 nucleotides line up with TRBD1. TRBV23-1 is labeled an ORF, and its function is uncertain. This CDR3 contains 13 residues. The V and J ends lost 3 bases and 13 bases, in that order; junction bases with no gene match: 7. CDR3 in DNA: TGCGCCAGCAGTCAGACAGGGGACGAGGGACTGTTTTTT. Encoded protein: CASSQTGDEGLFF.

This clone is classed as medium-sized. The V call is TRBV7-6, the J call TRBJ2-1, with D possibly being TRBD2 (5 bases). Per germline, CDR1 SGHVS and CDR2 FNYEAQ. This CDR3 is built from 15 residues. The V end lost 5 bases, the J end lost 0 bases, and 11 bases lay between the germline ends. The chain's CDR3 is CASSLLGSSYNEQFF. The CDR3 coding sequence is TGTGCCAGCAGCCTACTGGGGAGCTCCTACAATGAGCAGTTCTTC.

The J gene is TRBJ2-3, the V gene TRBV25-1; D might be TRBD1 or TRBD2, each matching 5 bases. The V end lost 6 bases, the J end lost 6 bases, and 10 bases lay between the germline ends. Germline V CDR1 and CDR2: MGHDK, SYGVNS. CDR3 size: 12 residues. The CDR3 is CASRNEGDTQYF. CDR3 sequence (DNA): TGTGCCAGCAGGAACGAGGGGGATACGCAGTATTTT.

The J gene is TRBJ2-7, the V gene TRBV4-2; 13 bases align to TRBD2. There are 16 residues in the CDR3. Germline-derived CDR1 and CDR2 are LGHNA and YNFKEQ. With 1 base clipped from V and 1 base from J, the junction kept 1 base outside the gene matches. Here the CDR3 DNA reads TGTGCCAGCAGCCAAGCGACTAGCGGGGGGTCCTACGAGCAGTACTTC. This translates into CASSQATSGGSYEQYF.

The CDR3, as DNA: TGTGCCAGCAGTTTAACCCCGGGGGGGGAGGGCGAGCAGTACTTC. Protein product: CASSLTPGGEGEQYF. The rearrangement joins TRBV28 to TRBJ2-7; TRBD2 matches at 8 bases. V lost 2 bases, J lost 6 bases, and 9 bases stayed unmatched. Germline lookup yields CDR1 MDHEN and CDR2 SYDVKM. CDR3 length: 15 amino acids.

CDR3 coding DNA: TGTGCCAGCAGCGTAGTCGCTAGCGGGAGTACAGATACGCAGTATTTT. Its translation is CASSVVASGSTDTQYF. V usage is TRBV9 and J usage is TRBJ2-3; 10 nucleotides match TRBD2. V shed 0 bases, J shed 3 bases, and the junction held 4 bases outside the gene matches. The CDR3 consists of 16 residues. From germline, CDR1 is SGDLS and CDR2 YYNGEE.

The chain has TRBV2 and TRBJ2-5; TRBD1 matches 9 bases. In germline, CDR1 is SNHLY, CDR2 FYNNEI. The CDR3 is made up of 15 amino acids. The V segment lost 4 bases and the J segment 3 bases; nucleotides outside the gene matches: 6. The CDR3 spells CASSGKTGGEETQYF. The CDR3 region has the DNA TGTGCCAGCAGTGGAAAGACAGGGGGAGAAGAGACCCAGTACTTC.

In its sample, this clone was seen once. This chain connects TRBV28 to TRBJ1-3; a weak D match, TRBD1 (5 bases). The CDR3 contains 15 residues. Trimming left V 6 bases short and J 0 bases short, with 12 bases between. In germline, CDR1 is MDHEN, CDR2 SYDVKM. The CDR3 DNA is TGTGCCAGCAGCATGGGGACGTACTCTGGAAACACCATATATTTT. Its translation is CASSMGTYSGNTIYF.